The entry below describes one TCR beta chain. Its antigen is still unknown. The sample originates from a study of regulatory T cells. Study-level points and caveats: Hydrophobic residues at CDR3 positions 6 and 7 were enriched in conventional CD4+ T cells of CD3G-deficient patients. Regulatory T cells showed the strongest V-J pair restriction and V/J gene skewing among patient repertoires.

The PCR used 52 TRBV and 13 TRBJ primers. Using immunoSEQ multiplex PCR, the repertoire was profiled, and TCRdb retains in-frame clones only, with some absent. The sample lists more than 15,000 clones, roughly 84% occurring once. V lost 1 base and J 5 bases, leaving 10 bases between the germline ends. CDR1 SEHNR and CDR2 FQNEAQ come from the germline V gene (reference sequence). This CDR3 is built from 14 residues. CD4+ T cells were divided by sorting: CD25-high CD127-low Tregs, CD25-low CD127-high conventional cells. The specimen was conventional CD4+ T cells sorted from blood. This chain connects TRBV7-9 to TRBJ2-3, with D hard to call. The TCR comes from a person in their thirties with CD3G deficiency. In nucleotides, the CDR3 is TGTGCCAGCAGCTTAGGACCAACAAAAGATACGCAGTATTTT. Translated: CASSLGPTKDTQYF.